This TCR beta chain is from a study of neurological immune-mediated disorders. This clonotype was picked up many times. The cDNA was produced through 5'RACE with 10-nucleotide random UMIs. Each CDR3 protein gets one entry after TCRdb re-called the 5' RACE reads with MiXCR. The data contain tens of thousands of distinct CDR3 sequences, about 6% of them singletons. V lost 7 bases to trimming and J lost 7 bases; unmatched junction nucleotides: 13. This CDR3 spans 14 amino acids. CDR1 and CDR2 from the germline V gene are MNHNY and SVGAGI (reference sequence). The TCR sequence derives from a woman aged 40 to 50 in good health. The material sequenced was CD4+ T cells from blood. The chain has TRBV6-6 and TRBJ2-7; 7 positions match TRBD2. The chain's CDR3 is CASMYRDGGIEQYF. DNA of the CDR3: TGTGCCAGCATGTACCGGGACGGGGGGATAGAGCAGTACTTC.